Included here is one T cell receptor beta chain sequence, with context. This entry is derived from a study of cytotoxic CD8 clonotypes in ibrutinib-treated CLL. Study summary: Enrolment comprised around 11 relapsed/refractory and roughly 15 treatment-naive patients; 17 to 18 were IGHV unmutated. Response samples followed a median about 11 months of treatment, range 6 to 36.

This CDR3 region has 16 residues. CDR1 LGHNA and CDR2 YSLEER come from the germline V gene. J lost 2 bases, V lost 1 base, and 6 bases had no gene match. TCR beta libraries used 1.5 to 2.5 micrograms of genomic DNA from cryopreserved PBMCs. The method was immunoSEQ multiplex PCR; TCRdb's version includes in-frame clones alone and lacks a portion of them. The sample lists 45,000 or so clones, almost 70% occurring once. The sequences come from PBMCs, collected after 12 months of ibrutinib treatment. The sequence was obtained from a human donor with chronic lymphocytic leukemia. The chain combines TRBV4-3 with TRBJ2-3; 7 nucleotides match TRBD2. DNA of the CDR3: TGCGCCAGCAGCCAAGCCGCTAGCGGATACACAGATACGCAGTATTTT. Translation gives CASSQAASGYTDTQYF.